Included here is one T cell receptor (beta chain) sequence, with context. Original processing methods: Nucleated cell counts were estimated from reference gene primer amplification. Clones were sequenced by immunoSEQ multiplex PCR, and TCRdb holds only the in-frame ones, with some missing. V and J calls and clone size are those listed in that table; D and trimming were worked out from the DNA. The sample lists 150,000 or so clones, roughly 84% occurring once. This entry belongs to a study of blood T cell repertoires in COVID-19. Turning to the study itself: Sites across the United States, Italy and Spain contributed samples from acute and convalescent COVID-19. Sources were T cells, B-cell-depleted T cells, or PBMCs; the material itself was cDNA or gDNA.

Trimming pared 8 bases from V and 5 bases from J, leaving 15 bases between. From germline, CDR1 is LNHDA and CDR2 SQIVND (reference sequence). The CDR3 runs 13 residues. While infection was still active, Seattle patients were enrolled and then followed longitudinally. The rearrangement links TRBV19 to TRBJ2-5, with a possible D match to TRBD2 (6 bases). The origin of this receptor is a man in his 60s with COVID-19, enrolled during active disease. Sequencing used peripheral blood. CDR3 loop: CASGAGTAETQYF. Written as DNA, the CDR3 is TGTGCCAGTGGGGCGGGAACGGCGGAGACCCAGTACTTC.